The present TCR beta chain was sequenced within a study of beta chain features in type 1 diabetes. The study, taken as a whole, reports: Type 1 diabetes patients had moderately but significantly shorter TCRB CDR3s in all four CD4+ subsets. The similarity of naive, central memory and Treg TCRB repertoires appeared greater among patients than among healthy donors.

This clone was counted a few times. Its antigen is undetermined. The whole isolated RNA underwent reverse transcription, so sequencing captured expressed TCRB transcripts. Using immunoSEQ multiplex PCR, the repertoire was profiled, and TCRdb retains in-frame clones only, with some absent. The sample yields approximately 240,000 clones, about a sixth seen once. In germline, CDR1 is SGHTA, CDR2 FQGNSA. Trimming cost V 8 bases and J 6 bases; bases outside gene matches: 9. CDR3 size: 15 residues. Sequenced material: naive CD4+ T cells from blood. V is TRBV7-2 and J is TRBJ2-1, with 11 positions matching TRBD2. This TCR was sampled from a man under 40 with type 1 diabetes. The chain's CDR3 is CASGLELAGGNEQFF. The CDR3 coding sequence is TGTGCCAGCGGGTTGGAGCTAGCGGGAGGCAATGAGCAGTTCTTC. The full variable domain, in which reference TRBV7-2 and TRBJ2-1 provide the parts outside the CDR3, is GAGVSQSPSNKVTEKGKDVELRCDPISGHTALYWYRQSLGQGLEFLIYFQGNSAPDKSGLPSDRFSAERTGGSVSTLTIQRTQQEDSAVYLCASGLELAGGNEQFFGPGTRLTVL.